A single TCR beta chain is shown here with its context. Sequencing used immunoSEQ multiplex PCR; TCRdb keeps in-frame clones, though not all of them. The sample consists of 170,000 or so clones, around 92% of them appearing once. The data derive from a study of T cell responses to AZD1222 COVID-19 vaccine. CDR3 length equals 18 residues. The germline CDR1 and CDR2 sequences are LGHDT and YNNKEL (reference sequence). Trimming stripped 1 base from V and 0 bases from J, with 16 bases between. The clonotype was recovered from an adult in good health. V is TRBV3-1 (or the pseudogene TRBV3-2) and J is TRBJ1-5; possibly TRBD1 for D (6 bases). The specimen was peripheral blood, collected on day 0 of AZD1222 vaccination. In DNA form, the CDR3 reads TGTGCCAGCAGCCAAGGTTTGATAGGAGGGGGTAGCAATCAGCCCCAGCATTTT. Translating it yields CASSQGLIGGGSNQPQHF.